Below are 2 T cell receptor beta chains sequenced from a single sample in a study of blood T cell repertoires in COVID-19. Only in-frame clones appear in the TCRdb table, and some are missing; sequencing was by immunoSEQ multiplex PCR. The table shows under 200,000 clones, with roughly 88% occurring only once. The material sequenced was peripheral blood. The receptors shown here come from a woman older than 75 with active or convalescent COVID-19.

The chain recombines TRBV19 with TRBJ2-7; a weak D match, TRBD2 (7 bases). Germline V gene lookup returns CDR1 LNHDA and CDR2 SQIVND (reference sequence). There are 13 residues in the CDR3. Between the trimmed V and J ends, which lost 5 bases and 3 bases, there was a span of 11 bases. The CDR3 bases are TGTGCCAGTAGTTCGGGGGGCTTCTACGAGCAGTACTTC. Translated: CASSSGGFYEQYF.

In its sample, this clone was seen once. The chain employs TRBV18 and TRBJ2-5; a weak D match, TRBD2 (6 bases). Trimming removed 5 bases from V and 4 bases from J, with 14 bases in between. The CDR3 loop spans 14 amino acids. The germline CDR1 and CDR2 sequences are KGHSH and LQKENI. The CDR3 loop reads CASSYGTSGETQYF. The CDR3 nucleotides are TGTGCCAGCTCATACGGGACTTCAGGAGAGACCCAGTACTTC.